This passage covers 32 T cell receptor beta chains from one sample sequenced in a study of CD8 T cells in Susac syndrome. RNA amounts of roughly 0.45 to 1 ug underwent reverse transcription with random hexamers. A single record per CDR3 protein comes from TCRdb applying MiXCR to the immunoSEQ multiplex PCR reads. The sample holds more than 85,000 distinct CDR3 sequences, about 96% seen once. Input material: CD4+ T cells from PBMCs. The receptors here all came from a human donor in good health.

V usage is TRBV10-3 and J usage is TRBJ2-1; tentatively, D is TRBD2 (6 bases). The CDR3 totals 16 residues. V lost 0 bases and J 6 bases, leaving 15 bases between the germline ends. Germline V gene lookup returns CDR1 ENHRY and CDR2 SYGVKD. The CDR3 sequence is CAISESEGAIRNEQFF. CDR3 sequence (DNA): TGTGCCATCAGTGAGTCGGAGGGAGCGATTCGCAATGAGCAGTTCTTC.

This chain connects TRBV12-3 or TRBV12-4 to TRBJ1-1; 7 nucleotides align to TRBD1. CDR3 length equals 13 residues. With 5 bases clipped from V and 9 bases from J, the junction kept 9 bases outside the gene matches. In nucleotides, the CDR3 is TGTGCCAGCAGTCGAGACAGGGTGAGTCAAGCTTTCTTT. Residues: CASSRDRVSQAFF.

V usage is TRBV5-1 and J usage is TRBJ2-1; D gene unclear. This CDR3 has 13 residues. The V gene's germline CDR1 is SGHRS and CDR2 YFSETQ. V was trimmed by 0 bases and J by 12 bases, leaving 13 bases between them. CDR3 loop: CASSLESVPGQFF. CDR3 in DNA: TGCGCCAGCAGCTTGGAGTCCGTCCCGGGGCAGTTCTTC.

V gene TRBV19 combines with J gene TRBJ2-7; 7 positions agree with TRBD1. After removal of 3 bases from V and 2 bases from J, the junction contained 4 bases not matched to a gene. The CDR3 length is 14 residues. Germline lookup yields CDR1 LNHDA and CDR2 SQIVND (reference sequence). The CDR3 region has the DNA TGTGCCAGTAGTATCAGGGGGACCGCCTACGAGCAGTACTTC. It yields the protein CASSIRGTAYEQYF.

J is TRBJ2-7 and V is TRBV29-1, with TRBD2 identical over 7 bases. Germline V gene sequence: CDR1 SQVTM, CDR2 ANQGSEA. The CDR3 is 14 residues long. Trimming cost V 7 bases and J 2 bases; bases outside gene matches: 11. The CDR3 DNA reads TGCAGCGCTAGCACGGGGGGTATGGCCTACGAGCAGTACTTC. It specifies CSASTGGMAYEQYF.

Written as DNA, the CDR3 is TGTGCCAGCAGCTTAGATAGGGTGGCAGGGGCCAACGTCCTGACTTTC. Translating gives CASSLDRVAGANVLTF. This chain connects TRBV7-9 to TRBJ2-6; D call uncertain. There are 16 residues in the CDR3. Between the trimmed V and J ends, which lost 1 base and 4 bases, there was a span of 11 bases. In germline, CDR1 is SEHNR, CDR2 FQNEAQ (reference sequence).

This chain connects TRBV29-1 to TRBJ2-2; 11 positions agree with TRBD1. Germline V gives CDR1 SQVTM, CDR2 ANQGSEA. V was pared by 1 base and J by 6 bases, with 4 bases of the junction left unmatched. This CDR3 spans 15 amino acids. The DNA for the CDR3 is TGCAGCGTTGAAGGGGGACAGGGGGTTTCCGGGGAGCTGTTTTTT. As protein: CSVEGGQGVSGELFF.

The rearrangement joins TRBV7-9 to TRBJ1-1, with 8 bases that match TRBD1. Germline trimming cut 6 bases from V and 4 bases from J; bases unmatched to any gene: 10. CDR1 and CDR2 (germline): SEHNR, FQNEAQ (reference sequence). CDR3 size: 15 residues. CDR3 DNA sequence: TGTGCCAGCAGTACACAAACAGGGGGAGGCACTGAAGCTTTCTTT. Translation gives CASSTQTGGGTEAFF.

The chain employs TRBV4-3 and TRBJ2-2; tentative D call: TRBD1 (5 bases). CDR3 size: 18 residues. The V and J ends lost 0 bases and 2 bases respectively, with 16 bases between them. CDR1 and CDR2 (germline): LGHNA, YSLEER. CDR3 in amino acids: CASSQESPGAANTGELFF. The CDR3 DNA reads as TGCGCCAGCAGCCAAGAATCCCCTGGGGCAGCTAACACCGGGGAGCTGTTTTTT.

This clonotype appeared a single time. The chain carries TRBV4-1 and TRBJ2-1; tentative D call: TRBD2 (5 bases). The CDR3 is 19 amino acids. The V end lost 3 bases, the J end lost 2 bases, and 23 bases lay between the germline ends. Per the germline V gene, CDR1 is MGHRA and CDR2 is YSYEKL. This chain's CDR3 is CASSQGSRPSADPYNEQFF. The CDR3 coding sequence is TGCGCCAGCAGCCAGGGCAGCAGGCCCTCAGCGGACCCCTACAATGAGCAGTTCTTC.

The chain carries TRBV5-1 and TRBJ2-7, with 11 bases lining up with TRBD1. The J segment lost 3 bases and the V segment lost 3 bases, leaving 8 bases of the junction unmatched. Germline CDR1 is SGHRS and CDR2 is YFSETQ. This CDR3 has 16 amino acids. CDR3 protein: CASSSPTDRGLYEQYF. The CDR3 DNA sequence: TGCGCCAGCAGCTCGCCTACGGACAGGGGGCTCTACGAGCAGTACTTC.

This chain links TRBV11-2 with TRBJ2-7; D uncertain. This CDR3 region has 11 residues. In germline, CDR1 is SGHAT, CDR2 FQNNGV. Trimming took 4 bases from V and 6 from J, leaving 7 bases between them. CDR3 coding DNA: TGTGCCAGCAGCTCGCTCCGCGAGCAGTACTTC. Amino acids: CASSSLREQYF.

This clonotype was counted a single time. The chain links TRBV15 to TRBJ1-2, with TRBD1 identical over 9 bases. This CDR3 spans 15 amino acids. Germline trimming cut 3 bases from V and 2 bases from J; bases unmatched to any gene: 4. From germline, CDR1 is LNHNV and CDR2 YYDKDF (reference sequence). The CDR3 bases are TGTGCCACCAGCAGGGGCGGACAGGGGAACTATGGCTACACCTTC. Translating it yields CATSRGGQGNYGYTF.

CDR3 in amino acids: CASSLRAYRVGTDTQYF. CDR3 bases: TGTGCCAGCAGTTTGAGGGCCTACAGGGTCGGAACAGATACGCAGTATTTT. The V gene is TRBV28, the J gene TRBJ2-3, with a weak D call TRBD1 (6 bases). Per the germline V gene, CDR1 is MDHEN and CDR2 is SYDVKM. The ends were cut back, 3 bases at V and 3 bases at J, with 19 bases in the middle. The CDR3 sequence is 17 residues long.

The V call is TRBV29-1, the J call TRBJ1-4; possible D gene TRBD1, 6 bases. The CDR3 runs to 14 residues. V was pared by 0 bases and J by 6 bases, with 11 bases between. CDR1 and CDR2 (germline): SQVTM, ANQGSEA. In DNA form, the CDR3 reads TGCAGCGTTGAAGATCGGGGGGCTGATGAAAAACTGTTTTTT. Its protein product is CSVEDRGADEKLFF. Using reference TRBV29-1 and TRBJ1-4 for the parts outside the CDR3, the full variable domain is SAVISQKPSRDICQRGTSLTIQCQVDSQVTMMFWYRQQPGQSLTLIATANQGSEATYESGFVIDKFPISRPNLTFSTLTVSNMSPEDSSIYLCSVEDRGADEKLFFGSGTQLSVL.

This chain connects TRBV20-1 to TRBJ2-1; no clear D. CDR1 and CDR2 (germline): DFQATT, SNEGSKA (reference sequence). The germline V and J ends were trimmed by 1 base and 0 bases, with 7 bases remaining between them. The CDR3 length is 14 residues. The CDR3 spells CSARAGSSYNEQFF. The CDR3 coding sequence is TGCAGTGCTAGAGCGGGTAGCTCCTACAATGAGCAGTTCTTC.

The rearrangement uses TRBV3-1 and TRBJ2-7; D is unresolved. Trimming removed 2 bases from V and 3 bases from J, with 8 bases in between. The CDR3 sequence is 13 residues long. The germline V gene encodes CDR1 LGHDT and CDR2 YNNKEL (reference sequence). CDR3 residues: CASSQRWNYEQYF. The CDR3 nucleotides read TGTGCCAGCAGCCAACGCTGGAACTACGAGCAGTACTTC.

This chain links TRBV13 with TRBJ2-7; no definite D call. The ends were cut back, 2 bases at V and 1 base at J, with 15 bases in the middle. Germline lookup yields CDR1 PRHDT and CDR2 FYEKMQ (reference sequence). The CDR3 is made up of 16 amino acids. The CDR3 reads CASSLTGVMGSYEQYF. In DNA, the CDR3 is TGTGCCAGCAGCTTAACGGGCGTGATGGGGTCCTACGAGCAGTACTTC.

The chain recombines TRBV10-3 with TRBJ1-1; 9 bases are a match to TRBD1. The CDR3 consists of 15 residues. Germline CDR1 and CDR2: ENHRY and SYGVKD. J gave up 4 bases and V 5 bases, and 8 bases lay outside the gene matches. The CDR3 reads CAISPGQGLITEAFF. The CDR3 coding sequence is TGTGCCATCAGTCCGGGACAGGGCCTAATCACTGAAGCTTTCTTT.

The chain is built from TRBV7-9 and TRBJ2-3; 7 positions match TRBD1. CDR3 length: 15 amino acids. V trimming: 3 bases; J trimming: 0 bases; junction bases outside the gene matches: 3. Germline values: CDR1 SEHNR, CDR2 FQNEAQ (reference sequence). CDR3 bases: TGTGCCAGCAGCTTGTACAGGGGAAGCACAGATACGCAGTATTTT. This codes for CASSLYRGSTDTQYF.

CDR3 sequence reads: CSARVAAGETQYF. CDR3 sequence (DNA): TGCAGTGCTAGAGTGGCAGCGGGGGAGACCCAGTACTTC. The chain links TRBV20-1 to TRBJ2-5; 7 bases agree with TRBD2. Unmatched junction bases numbered 4, after V lost 1 base and J lost 5 bases. The CDR3 runs 13 residues. Germline assignment: CDR1 DFQATT and CDR2 SNEGSKA (reference sequence).

CDR3 coding DNA: TGCGCCAGCAGGGAAGCGGGGGCTGAGACCCAGTACTTC. This sequence encodes CASREAGAETQYF. V is TRBV5-1 and J is TRBJ2-5, with TRBD2 matching 8 bases. V lost 5 bases and J lost 5; bases outside the gene matches: 5. Germline assignment: CDR1 SGHRS and CDR2 YFSETQ. CDR3 length: 13 residues.

In this sample, this clonotype turned up once. Written as DNA, the CDR3 is TGCGCCAGCAGCCAATATAGGCGAGACACAGATACGCAGTATTTT. It codes for CASSQYRRDTDTQYF. This chain links TRBV4-3 with TRBJ2-3; D is unresolved. The CDR3 is 15 residues long. The V end lost 2 bases, the J end lost 2 bases, and 11 bases lay between the germline ends. Germline V lookup: CDR1 LGHNA, CDR2 YSLEER.

V is TRBV7-2 and J is TRBJ2-7; D is possibly TRBD2 (6 bases). V lost 0 bases to trimming and J lost 2 bases, with 14 bases between them. Germline CDR1 and CDR2: SGHTA and FQGNSA. This CDR3 contains 16 residues. This chain's CDR3 is CASSLAFGGGTYEQYF. The DNA of the CDR3 is TGTGCCAGCAGCTTAGCTTTCGGGGGAGGAACCTACGAGCAGTACTTC.

The J gene is TRBJ2-2, the V gene TRBV28; 9 positions match TRBD2. J gave up 2 bases and V 6 bases, and 10 bases lay outside the gene matches. Germline values: CDR1 MDHEN, CDR2 SYDVKM. The CDR3 is 17 amino acids. Here the CDR3 DNA reads TGTGCCAGCAGACCCATTCCCGGGACTAGCAACACCGGGGAGCTGTTTTTT. Its protein product is CASRPIPGTSNTGELFF.

This clonotype was detected only once. The V call is TRBV6-6, the J call TRBJ2-7; a weak D match, TRBD2 (6 bases). Germline V lookup: CDR1 MNHNY, CDR2 SVGAGI (reference sequence). The CDR3 spans 13 residues. Trimming left V 5 bases short and J 7 bases short, with 15 bases between. CDR3 in DNA: TGTGCCAGCAGTACCCACGGGGGTCTGGAGCAGTACTTC. Amino acid sequence: CASSTHGGLEQYF.

The sample holds one count of this clonotype. This chain joins TRBV4-3 and TRBJ1-2; no clear D gene. Germline V gives CDR1 LGHNA, CDR2 YSLEER. The CDR3 loop spans 15 amino acids. Trimming removed 1 base from V and 1 base from J, with 10 bases in between. The chain's CDR3 is CASSQASRINYGYTF. The CDR3 coding sequence is TGCGCCAGCAGCCAAGCCTCGAGAATTAACTATGGCTACACCTTC.

This clonotype was counted a single time. V usage is TRBV4-3 and J usage is TRBJ1-4, with D unclear. Trimming shortened V by 0 bases and J by 9 bases, and 11 bases separated the two germline ends. The CDR3 has 14 residues. Germline V gene lookup returns CDR1 LGHNA and CDR2 YSLEER. The CDR3: CASSQDPSRKKLFF. Written as DNA, the CDR3 is TGCGCCAGCAGCCAAGATCCCAGTAGGAAAAAACTGTTTTTT.

For the CDR3, the DNA is TGCGCCAGCAGCCAAGGTCTGAGACAGGGGAGTAATGAAAAACTGTTTTTT. Amino acids: CASSQGLRQGSNEKLFF. The chain combines TRBV4-1 with TRBJ1-4, with 8 positions matching TRBD1. Looked up from germline, CDR1 is MGHRA and CDR2 is YSYEKL. This CDR3 comprises 17 residues. Trimming cost V 1 base and J 4 bases; bases outside gene matches: 8.

The chain combines TRBV5-1 with TRBJ2-3; D remains ambiguous. In germline, CDR1 is SGHRS, CDR2 YFSETQ. V was clipped by 0 bases and J by 0 bases, with 8 bases between them. The CDR3 consists of 15 residues. CDR3 sequence reads: CASSLAPASTDTQYF. CDR3 nucleotide sequence: TGCGCCAGCAGCTTGGCGCCAGCTAGCACAGATACGCAGTATTTT. The full variable domain, rest sourced from reference TRBV5-1 and TRBJ2-3, is KAGVTQTPRYLIKTRGQQVTLSCSPISGHRSVSWYQQTPGQGLQFLFEYFSETQRNKGNFPGRFSGRQFSNSRSEMNVSTLELGDSALYLCASSLAPASTDTQYFGPGTRLTVL.

This sequence joins TRBV5-1 and TRBJ2-5, with 9 nucleotides matching TRBD1. The CDR3 is 14 residues long. CDR1 and CDR2 (germline): SGHRS, YFSETQ. J was trimmed by 4 bases and V by 0 bases; bases with no gene match: 1. As DNA, the CDR3 is TGCGCCAGCAGCTTGGTGGGACAGGGAGAGACCCAGTACTTC. It specifies CASSLVGQGETQYF.

This sequence joins TRBV7-2 and TRBJ2-5; TRBD1 agrees at 10 bases. The CDR3 runs 15 residues. Germline V gene data show CDR1 as SGHTA and CDR2 as FQGNSA. The V gene end was trimmed by 5 bases and the J gene end by 5 bases; junction bases not matched to a gene: 8. The chain's CDR3 is CASSPGTGESETQYF. In DNA form, the CDR3 reads TGTGCCAGCAGCCCCGGGACAGGGGAGTCGGAGACCCAGTACTTC.